The 4 T cell receptor beta chains below come from one sample, sequenced in a study of blood T cells in healthy people across ages. With a J-beta primer mix and a sample-barcoded 5' primer, a second PCR ran about 7 to 11 cycles. TCRdb used MiXCR to reprocess the 5' RACE reads, holding one entry per CDR3 protein. The sample holds fewer than 1,000,000 distinct CDR3 sequences, 44% seen once. The sequenced sample consisted of blood. Receptors originate from a man between 60 and 70 years old in good health.

In nucleotides, the CDR3 is TGTGCCAGCAGTGATACTGTGGGGCACTATGGCTACACCTTC. Its protein product is CASSDTVGHYGYTF. V and J are TRBV25-1 and TRBJ1-2, with a tentative D call TRBD1 (5 bases). The germline gives CDR1 MGHDK, CDR2 SYGVNS. This CDR3 has 14 residues. V lost 3 bases and J 3 bases, leaving 11 bases between the germline ends.

A few counts support this clonotype. The chain combines TRBV4-1 with TRBJ2-1; D may correspond to TRBD1 or TRBD2 (6 bases each). CDR1 is MGHRA and CDR2 is YSYEKL in the germline V gene. The germline V and J ends were trimmed by 3 bases and 4 bases, with 16 bases remaining between them. This CDR3 contains 16 residues. This CDR3 is CASSHAGTLAYNEQFF. CDR3 DNA sequence: TGCGCCAGCAGCCACGCCGGGACACTAGCTTACAATGAGCAGTTCTTC.

The chain uses TRBV5-1 and TRBJ2-7, with 8 nucleotides matching TRBD1. With V trimmed by 1 base and J by 5 bases, 5 bases remained unmatched. CDR1 is SGHRS and CDR2 is YFSETQ in the germline V gene. The CDR3 length is 14 residues. CDR3 nucleotide sequence: TGCGCCAGCAGCTTGTTACAGGGGGTCGACGAGCAGTACTTC. Protein sequence: CASSLLQGVDEQYF.

Comments on this clonotype: This may arise from a read error, as a much more abundant clone is one base away. The chain is built from TRBV12-5 and TRBJ2-1; 8 bases are a match to TRBD1. Looked up from germline, CDR1 is LGHNT and CDR2 is FRNRAP. The CDR3 runs 15 residues. V gave up 4 bases and J gave up 6 bases; unmatched junction bases: 8. DNA for the CDR3: TGTGCTAGTGGTTGCTGGCAGGGGGCTTCCAATGAGCAGTTCTTC. Translating it yields CASGCWQGASNEQFF. The variable domain in full, with the rest retrieved from reference TRBV12-5 and TRBJ2-1, is DARVTQTPRHKVTEMGQEVTMRCQPILGHNTVFWYRQTMMQGLELLAYFRNRAPLDDSGMPKDRFSAEMPDATLATLKIQPSEPRDSAVYFCASGCWQGASNEQFFGPGTRLTVL.